This T cell receptor beta chain originates from a study of T-cell reconstitution after alpha-beta-depleted transplantation in children. The authors prepared the TCRbeta library with unique molecular identifiers. One entry per CDR3 protein results from TCRdb running MiXCR on the PCR reads. The sample includes some 240,000 distinct CDR3 sequences, 12% of them seen just once. V dropped 10 bases and J dropped 7 bases, with 19 bases sitting between them. The CDR3 is 14 residues long. Germline CDR1 MDHEN, CDR2 SYDVKM. The sample here was PBMCs from the stem cell graft donor, taken from the stem cell graft. The V call is TRBV28, the J call TRBJ2-2; D tentatively reads TRBD1 or TRBD2 (5 bases each). This TCR derives from a human donor who donated a stem cell graft to a child with acute lymphoblastic leukemia. In DNA form, the CDR3 reads TGTGCCATGGGACCCAGGCCCGCCTACGGGGAGCTGTTTTTT. It is translated as CAMGPRPAYGELFF.